This T cell receptor beta chain was sequenced during a study of blood T cell repertoires in COVID-19. Across the whole study: COVID-19 samples from acute and convalescent phases originated in the United States, Italy and Spain. From T cells, B-cell-depleted T cells, or PBMCs came the material, which was cDNA or gDNA.

The authors' processing: Reference gene primer amplification yielded estimated nucleated cell counts. Sequencing used immunoSEQ multiplex PCR; TCRdb keeps in-frame clones, though not all of them. The DNA was the basis for D and trimming; V, J and clone size are from that table. The sample has about 110,000 clones, 84% seen once. The material sequenced was peripheral blood. The sequence was obtained from a woman aged 55-75 years with acute or convalescent COVID-19.

The CDR3 sequence: CASSLEATGRAGGYTF. CDR3 DNA sequence: TGTGCCAGCAGCTTAGAAGCAACAGGGAGGGCGGGGGGCTACACCTTC. The genes are TRBV7-9 and TRBJ1-2, with a tentative D call TRBD1 (6 bases). The germline gives CDR1 SEHNR, CDR2 FQNEAQ (reference sequence). The CDR3 consists of 16 residues. The V end lost 1 base, the J end lost 8 bases, and 20 bases lay between the germline ends. Full variable domain (rest looked up from reference TRBV7-9 and TRBJ1-2): DTGVSQNPRHKITKRGQNVTFRCDPISEHNRLYWYRQTLGQGPEFLTYFQNEAQLEKSRLLSDRFSAERPKGSFSTLEIQRTEQGDSAMYLCASSLEATGRAGGYTFGSGTRLTVV.